The rows below give T cell receptor beta chains drawn from one sample of a study of T cell responses to AZD1222 COVID-19 vaccine. The repertoire was sequenced with immunoSEQ multiplex PCR; TCRdb's copy has only in-frame clones and lacks some. This table holds 100,000 to 150,000 clones, approximately 88% found once. The input for sequencing was peripheral blood, taken on day 0 of AZD1222 vaccination. The receptors shown here come from an adult in good health. Each CDR3 is given with its conserved first and last residue. The order of the fields is D gene, J gene, clone size, V gene, CDR3 DNA, CDR3 protein. A D gene is named only where the DNA matches it firmly. Clone sizes are given selectively: once, few, many, or a class where the clone is expanded.

TRBD2 TRBJ2-3 NA TRBV27 TGTGCCAGCATAAGACTAGCGGGGGGTCTTCGGGATACGCAGTATTTT CASIRLAGGLRDTQYF
TRBD1 TRBJ2-7 NA TRBV5-5 TGTGCCAGCAGCCCGGGACAGTATTACGAGCAGTACTTC CASSPGQYYEQYF
NA TRBJ1-3 NA TRBV12-3/TRBV12-4 TGTGCCAGCAGTCTGGCGGACGGCACCATATATTTT CASSLADGTIYF
NA TRBJ1-2 NA TRBV20-1 TGCAGTGCTCCACCTTACACCTTC CSAPPYTF
TRBD1 TRBJ2-7 NA TRBV29-1 TGCAGCGTTGAGTCAGGGGGATCCTACGAGCAGTACTTC CSVESGGSYEQYF
NA TRBJ2-5 NA TRBV5-1 TGCGCCAGCAGCTTGGACGGCAGGGAAGAGACCCAGTACTTC CASSLDGREETQYF
TRBD1 TRBJ2-3 NA TRBV11-1 TGTGCCAGCAGCAGAGCTGGACAGGGGTTCTTCAATACGCAGTATTTT CASSRAGQGFFNTQYF
TRBD1 TRBJ1-1 NA TRBV5-4 TGTGCCAGCAGCTTGTCTGGGACAGGGCGGAACACTGAAGCTTTCTTT CASSLSGTGRNTEAFF
TRBD1 TRBJ1-2 once TRBV3-1/TRBV3-2 TGTGCCAGCAGCCGAGGACAGGGGGCGGGTAACTATGGCTACACCTTC CASSRGQGAGNYGYTF
NA TRBJ1-4 NA TRBV7-8 TGTGCCAGCAGCTTCAGGACTAATGAAAAACTGTTTTTT CASSFRTNEKLFF
NA TRBJ1-5 once TRBV9 TGTGCCAGCAGCGAGGAGGGTGTTCAGCCCCAGCATTTT CASSEEGVQPQHF
NA TRBJ2-7 NA TRBV7-3 TGTGCCAGCAGTCGTCAGGGATCCCACGAGCAGTACTTC CASSRQGSHEQYF
NA TRBJ2-5 NA TRBV6-1 TGTGCCAGCAGTGATAGACATCAAGGGGTGCAGACCCAGTACTTC CASSDRHQGVQTQYF
NA TRBJ2-5 NA TRBV7-2 TGTGCCAGCAGCTTAGGGACCTTAGGGGGTTTCCAAGAGACCCAGTACTTC CASSLGTLGGFQETQYF
TRBD2 TRBJ2-1 NA TRBV10-3 TGTGCCATCAGCCGGGGGGGGACCATCTCCTACAATGAGCAGTTCTTC CAISRGGTISYNEQFF
TRBD1 TRBJ2-3 NA TRBV2 TGTGCCAGTGGGGGACAGGGAATCACAGATACGCAGTATTTT CASGGQGITDTQYF
NA TRBJ2-3 NA TRBV21-1 TGTGCCAGCAGCAAAGGAGTGTGTCTGATGGAGTATACGCAGTATTTT CASSKGVCLMEYTQYF
NA TRBJ1-2 NA TRBV2 TGTGCCAGCAGTGAAACAGCCCAGTCAGACGGCTACACCTTC CASSETAQSDGYTF
NA TRBJ1-3 NA TRBV7-9 TGTGCCAGCAGCTGGGTAGGGCGCGGAAACACCATATATTTT CASSWVGRGNTIYF
NA TRBJ1-2 NA TRBV3-1/TRBV3-2 TGTGCCAGCAGCCAAGATTTGATGGACCGCGGCTACACCTTC CASSQDLMDRGYTF
TRBD2 TRBJ2-3 once TRBV5-6 TGTGCCAGCATCCATAGCGGGGGCGCTCTGGATACGCAGTATTTT CASIHSGGALDTQYF
TRBD1 TRBJ1-4 NA TRBV6-4 TGTGCCAGCAGTGACCCGGACAGGGGCTTAGAAAAACTGTTTTTT CASSDPDRGLEKLFF
NA TRBJ1-2 NA TRBV29-1 TGCAGCGTTTACGGCAGCGCCGGGCTCTATGGCTACACCTTC CSVYGSAGLYGYTF
TRBD2 TRBJ2-5 NA TRBV5-1 TGCGCCAGCAGCGGTAGCGGGCAAGAGACCCAGTACTTC CASSGSGQETQYF
NA TRBJ2-2 NA TRBV18 TGTGCCAGCTCACCATTAACGGGGAACACCGGGGAGCTGTTTTTT CASSPLTGNTGELFF
NA TRBJ1-2 NA TRBV12-3/TRBV12-4 TGTGCCAGCAGTTTAGTCATTAACTATGGCTACACCTTC CASSLVINYGYTF
NA TRBJ1-2 NA TRBV7-9 TGTGCCAGCAGCCTCCTCGACAGACCTTGGTATGGCTACACCTTC CASSLLDRPWYGYTF
TRBD1 TRBJ1-2 NA TRBV7-9 TGTGCCAGCAGCCCCCGGGACAGGGCTGACTATGGCTACACCTTC CASSPRDRADYGYTF
NA TRBJ2-7 NA TRBV5-1 TGCGCCAGCACCCCCGGGGGGCCACCCTCCTACGAGCAGTACTTC CASTPGGPPSYEQYF
NA TRBJ2-5 NA TRBV19 TGTGCCAGTAGTATATTAGGGTCGGCAGTTAAAGAGACCCAGTACTTC CASSILGSAVKETQYF
NA TRBJ2-7 NA TRBV7-8 TGTGCCAGCAGCTTAGAATTGGGGCACGGGGGCGAGCAGTACTTC CASSLELGHGGEQYF
NA TRBJ2-4 NA TRBV5-1 TGCGCCAGCAGCTTGGGACTCCCCGACGTCAAAAACATTCAGTACTTC CASSLGLPDVKNIQYF
TRBD1 TRBJ1-6 NA TRBV5-6 TGTGCCAGCAGCTCTACCGGGACAGCTAATTTAGCCCTCCACTTT CASSSTGTANLALHF
TRBD1 TRBJ1-3 NA TRBV12-5 TGTGCTAGTGGTTTGGCAGGGGGCGCAAACACCATATATTTT CASGLAGGANTIYF
TRBD1 TRBJ1-1 NA TRBV6-1 TGTGCCAGCAGTGAGGGACAGTCGAACACTGAAGCTTTCTTT CASSEGQSNTEAFF
NA TRBJ1-3 NA TRBV4-3 TGCGCCAGCAGCCAAGATATCCAGGGCAGTGTTGGAAACACCATATATTTT CASSQDIQGSVGNTIYF
NA TRBJ2-1 once TRBV5-6 TGTGCCAGCAGCTTGGCGGTAGTGCAGTTCTTC CASSLAVVQFF
NA TRBJ1-1 NA TRBV7-6 TGTGCCAGCTCGAGAGGGGATACATGGAACACTGAAGCTTTCTTT CASSRGDTWNTEAFF
NA TRBJ2-2 NA TRBV27 TGTGCCAGCAGCGGAGGGACTTCCACCGGGGAGCTGTTTTTT CASSGGTSTGELFF